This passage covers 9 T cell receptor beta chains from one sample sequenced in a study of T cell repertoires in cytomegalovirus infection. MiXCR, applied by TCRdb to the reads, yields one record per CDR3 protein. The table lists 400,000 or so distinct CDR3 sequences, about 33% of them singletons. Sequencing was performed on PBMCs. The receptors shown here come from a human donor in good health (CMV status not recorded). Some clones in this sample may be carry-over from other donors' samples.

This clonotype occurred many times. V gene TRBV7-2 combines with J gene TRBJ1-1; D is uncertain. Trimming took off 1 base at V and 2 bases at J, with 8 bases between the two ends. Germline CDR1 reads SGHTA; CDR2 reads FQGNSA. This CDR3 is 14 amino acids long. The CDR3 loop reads CASSLVPGNTEAFF. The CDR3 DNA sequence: TGTGCCAGCAGCTTAGTGCCAGGAAACACTGAAGCTTTCTTT.

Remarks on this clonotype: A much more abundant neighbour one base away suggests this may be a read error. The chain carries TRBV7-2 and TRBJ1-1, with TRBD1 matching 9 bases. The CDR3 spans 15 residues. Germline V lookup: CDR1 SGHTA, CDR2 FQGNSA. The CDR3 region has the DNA TGTGCCAGCAGCCCAAGGACAGGGGCAAACATTGAAGCTTTCTTT. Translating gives CASSPRTGANIEAFF.

The CDR3 DNA sequence: TGCAGCGTGGAGGCAGGGGGACATGGCTACACCTTC. Protein: CSVEAGGHGYTF. The chain employs TRBV29-1 and TRBJ1-2; 7 bases are a match to TRBD1. CDR1 is SQVTM and CDR2 is ANQGSEA in the germline V gene. This CDR3 is built from 12 residues. V shed 6 bases, J shed 6 bases, and the junction held 7 bases outside the gene matches. Using reference TRBV29-1 and TRBJ1-2 for the parts outside the CDR3, the full variable domain is SAVISQKPSRDICQRGTSLTIQCQVDSQVTMMFWYRQQPGQSLTLIATANQGSEATYESGFVIDKFPISRPNLTFSTLTVSNMSPEDSSIYLCSVEAGGHGYTFGSGTRLTVV.

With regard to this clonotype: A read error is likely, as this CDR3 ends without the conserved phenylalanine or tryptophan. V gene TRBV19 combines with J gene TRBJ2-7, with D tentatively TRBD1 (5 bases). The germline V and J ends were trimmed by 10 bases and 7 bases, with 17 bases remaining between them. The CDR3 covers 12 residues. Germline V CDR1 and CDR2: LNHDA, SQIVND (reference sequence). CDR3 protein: CATTDSSWEQYL. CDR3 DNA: TGTGCCACTACAGACAGCTCTTGGGAGCAGTACTTA.

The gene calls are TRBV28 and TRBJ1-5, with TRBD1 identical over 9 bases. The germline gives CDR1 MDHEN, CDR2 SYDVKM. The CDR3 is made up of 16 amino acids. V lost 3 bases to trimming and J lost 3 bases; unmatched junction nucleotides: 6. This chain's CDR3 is CASSFRDRATNQPQHF. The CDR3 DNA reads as TGTGCCAGCAGTTTCCGGGACAGGGCCACCAATCAGCCCCAGCATTTT. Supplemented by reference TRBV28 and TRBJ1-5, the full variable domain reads DVKVTQSSRYLVKRTGEKVFLECVQDMDHENMFWYRQDPGLGLRLIYFSYDVKMKEKGDIPEGYSVSREKKERFSLILESASTNQTSMYLCASSFRDRATNQPQHFGDGTRLSIL.

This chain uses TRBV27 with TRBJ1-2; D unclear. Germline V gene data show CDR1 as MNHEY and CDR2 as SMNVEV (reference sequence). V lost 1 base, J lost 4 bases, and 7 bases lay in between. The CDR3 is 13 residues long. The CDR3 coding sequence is TGTGCCAGCAGTTTATTGATGGGCTATGGCTACACCTTC. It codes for CASSLLMGYGYTF.

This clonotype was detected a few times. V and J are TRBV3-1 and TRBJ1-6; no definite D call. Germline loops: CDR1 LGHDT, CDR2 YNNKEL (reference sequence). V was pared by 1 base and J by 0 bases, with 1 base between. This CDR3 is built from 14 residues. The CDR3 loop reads CASSQGSYNSPLHF. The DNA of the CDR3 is TGTGCCAGCAGCCAAGGCTCCTATAATTCACCCCTCCACTTT.

The CDR3 nucleotides read TGTGCCAGTTCGGCCCCAAGACCCACGCAGTATTTT. It yields the protein CASSAPRPTQYF. This chain joins TRBV6-4 and TRBJ2-3; the D is unclear. Germline assignment: CDR1 MRHNA and CDR2 SNTAGT. V lost 9 bases and J lost 9, with 16 bases in between. The CDR3 sequence is 12 residues long.

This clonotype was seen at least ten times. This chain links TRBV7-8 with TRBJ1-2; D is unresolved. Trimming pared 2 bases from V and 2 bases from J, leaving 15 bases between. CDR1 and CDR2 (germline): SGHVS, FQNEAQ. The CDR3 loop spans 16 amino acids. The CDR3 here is CASSLRPPINNYGYTF. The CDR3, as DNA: TGTGCCAGCAGCTTACGACCCCCTATCAACAACTATGGCTACACCTTC.